Each of the 25 T cell receptor beta chains below was sequenced from the same sample in a study of blood T cell repertoires in COVID-19. The data were produced by immunoSEQ multiplex PCR, yet TCRdb's version contains in-frame clones alone and is incomplete. The sample yields 65,000 to 85,000 clones, roughly 84% seen once. Input material: peripheral blood. Source of these receptors: a woman in her late teens or twenties with acute or convalescent COVID-19.

V usage is TRBV30 and J usage is TRBJ2-3, with TRBD2 matching over 9 bases. Per the germline V gene, CDR1 is GTSNPN and CDR2 is SVGIG (reference sequence). Trimming took 5 bases from V and 3 from J; bases not matched to a gene: 6. CDR3 size: 14 residues. The DNA for the CDR3 is TGTGCCTGGGATGGAGCGGGAGGTACAGATACGCAGTATTTT. This translates into CAWDGAGGTDTQYF.

The J gene is TRBJ1-3, the V gene TRBV11-2, with D maybe TRBD1 (5 bases). This CDR3 region has 15 residues. CDR1 is SGHAT and CDR2 is FQNNGV in the germline V gene. Trimming removed 5 bases from V and 1 base from J, with 12 bases in between. The CDR3 protein is CASSPPGLSGNTIYF. CDR3 sequence (DNA): TGTGCCAGCAGCCCGCCAGGGCTTTCTGGAAACACCATATATTTT.

This chain uses TRBV3-1 (or the pseudogene TRBV3-2) with TRBJ2-2, with 7 positions matching TRBD2. V lost 6 bases to trimming and J lost 6 bases; unmatched junction nucleotides: 10. This CDR3 is 15 amino acids long. Germline V gene lookup returns CDR1 LGHDT and CDR2 YNNKEL (reference sequence). The CDR3 protein is CASRIGTTVAGELFF. The DNA of the CDR3 is TGTGCCAGCAGGATAGGGACTACCGTTGCCGGGGAGCTGTTTTTT.

The CDR3 DNA is TGTGCCAGTATTCAGGGCTCACAAGCTTTCTTT. This encodes CASIQGSQAFF. The genes are TRBV19 and TRBJ1-1; the D gene is possibly TRBD1 (5 bases). Germline V gene lookup returns CDR1 LNHDA and CDR2 SQIVND (reference sequence). The CDR3 loop spans 11 amino acids. The V end was cut by 7 bases, the J end by 9 bases, with 12 bases between.

The J gene is TRBJ2-2, the V gene TRBV10-3; TRBD1 might be the D (6 bases). The germline V gene has CDR1 ENHRY and CDR2 SYGVKD. V was trimmed by 0 bases and J by 8 bases, leaving 19 bases between them. There are 17 residues in the CDR3. The CDR3 sequence: CAISESYYGQSIGELFF. The CDR3 DNA reads as TGTGCCATCAGTGAGTCTTACTATGGACAGTCAATAGGGGAGCTGTTTTTT.

The count of this clone is one. In DNA form, the CDR3 reads TGTGCCAGCAGCTTTGATAGGGGGGGCGATGAAAAACTGTTTTTT. Translation gives CASSFDRGGDEKLFF. The rearrangement links TRBV7-9 to TRBJ1-4; weak D call: TRBD1 (6 bases). V was pared by 3 bases and J by 6 bases, with 14 bases between. The CDR3 runs 15 residues. Looked up from germline, CDR1 is SEHNR and CDR2 is FQNEAQ (reference sequence). The entire variable domain, with the rest obtained from reference TRBV7-9 and TRBJ1-4, is as follows: DTGVSQNPRHKITKRGQNVTFRCDPISEHNRLYWYRQTLGQGPEFLTYFQNEAQLEKSRLLSDRFSAERPKGSFSTLEIQRTEQGDSAMYLCASSFDRGGDEKLFFGSGTQLSVL.

The chain uses TRBV7-2 and TRBJ2-5; 13 bases match TRBD2. V gave up 3 bases and J gave up 5 bases; unmatched junction bases: 6. Germline CDR1 and CDR2: SGHTA and FQGNSA. CDR3 length: 16 amino acids. The CDR3 protein is CASSFRLAGGGETQYF. CDR3 coding DNA: TGTGCCAGCAGCTTCAGACTAGCGGGAGGAGGTGAGACCCAGTACTTC. Filled out from reference TRBV7-2 and TRBJ2-5, the complete variable domain reads GAGVSQSPSNKVTEKGKDVELRCDPISGHTALYWYRQSLGQGLEFLIYFQGNSAPDKSGLPSDRFSAERTGGSVSTLTIQRTQQEDSAVYLCASSFRLAGGGETQYFGPGTRLLVL.

V gene TRBV6-5 combines with J gene TRBJ1-3; 8 bases are a match to TRBD1. J lost 2 bases, V lost 9 bases, and 3 bases had no gene match. The CDR3 spans 13 residues. Per germline, CDR1 MNHEY and CDR2 SVGAGI. CDR3 in DNA: TGTGCCAGTAAACAGGGGGCTGGAAACACCATATATTTT. This encodes CASKQGAGNTIYF.

This CDR3 reads CASSRDRGQRPQHF. The CDR3 DNA follows: TGTGCCAGCTCTCGAGACAGGGGCCAGCGGCCCCAGCATTTT. The genes are TRBV18 and TRBJ1-5, with 8 bases identical to TRBD1. V was clipped by 6 bases and J by 9 bases; unmatched bases: 10. CDR3 length: 14 residues. Germline V CDR1 and CDR2: KGHSH, LQKENI.

The gene calls are TRBV6-1 and TRBJ1-5; 8 nucleotides align to TRBD1. The CDR3 totals 18 residues. With 3 bases clipped from V and 9 bases from J, the junction kept 19 bases outside the gene matches. Germline V lookup: CDR1 MNHNS, CDR2 SASEGT. The chain's CDR3 is CASSDQGAARWVRRPQHF. The CDR3 coding sequence is TGTGCCAGCAGTGATCAGGGGGCCGCACGATGGGTCCGGCGGCCCCAGCATTTT.

The chain recombines TRBV5-3 with TRBJ2-1, with 14 bases fitting TRBD2. TRBV5-3 is given ORF status, its function remaining uncertain. J gave up 9 bases and V 4 bases, and 9 bases lay outside the gene matches. The CDR3 runs to 16 residues. DNA for the CDR3: TGTGCCAGAAGCGGCACCGGGACTAGCGGGAGCTTTGAGCAGTTCTTC. It encodes CARSGTGTSGSFEQFF.

V is TRBV5-5 and J is TRBJ1-1; maybe TRBD1 (6 bases). Germline CDR1 and CDR2: SGHKS and YYEKEE (reference sequence). The CDR3 runs to 12 residues. V gave up 1 base and J gave up 8 bases, with 9 bases separating them. As DNA, the CDR3 is TGTGCCAGCAGCTTGTACAGGGAGGAAGCTTTCTTT. It is translated as CASSLYREEAFF.

V is TRBV7-6 and J is TRBJ1-1; D is possibly TRBD1 (5 bases). V lost 6 bases and J lost 2, with 10 bases in between. CDR3 length: 13 amino acids. Germline CDR1 and CDR2: SGHVS and FNYEAQ. CDR3 DNA sequence: TGTGCCAGCAGTTCGGGGGGAAACACTGAAGCTTTCTTT. Protein: CASSSGGNTEAFF.

V is TRBV6-5 and J is TRBJ2-5, with 8 bases lining up with TRBD2. V trimming: 3 bases; J trimming: 5 bases; junction bases outside the gene matches: 5. There are 14 residues in the CDR3. The germline V gene has CDR1 MNHEY and CDR2 SVGAGI. The CDR3 is CASSYIAGRETQYF. In DNA, the CDR3 is TGTGCCAGCAGTTATATAGCGGGACGGGAGACCCAGTACTTC.

The genes are TRBV28 and TRBJ1-6; 7 bases fit TRBD1. Germline CDR1 reads MDHEN; CDR2 reads SYDVKM. The length of the CDR3 is 15 residues. V lost 6 bases and J lost 5; bases outside the gene matches: 7. CDR3 sequence (DNA): TGTGCCAGCAGCACAGGGGCCCACAATAATTCACCCCTCCACTTT. Protein: CASSTGAHNNSPLHF.

The V call is TRBV30, the J call TRBJ1-4, with TRBD1 identical over 7 bases. Trimming removed 1 base from V and 6 bases from J; junction bases left unmatched: 8. The CDR3 has 15 residues. CDR1 and CDR2 (germline): GTSNPN, SVGIG (reference sequence). The CDR3 sequence: CAWSDPGGQYEKLFF. The CDR3 DNA is TGTGCCTGGAGTGACCCAGGGGGGCAATATGAAAAACTGTTTTTT.

This sequence joins TRBV4-3 and TRBJ2-1, with 9 nucleotides matching TRBD2. With 4 bases clipped from V and 0 bases from J, the junction kept 10 bases outside the gene matches. Germline CDR1 is LGHNA and CDR2 is YSLEER. The CDR3 contains 18 residues. Written as DNA, the CDR3 is TGCGCCAGCAGCCCGAGACTAGCGGCTCCGAGCTCCTACAATGAGCAGTTCTTC. This translates into CASSPRLAAPSSYNEQFF.

For the CDR3, the DNA is TGTGCCAGCAGCTCCCGGACAAAGCCGATAAACACCGGGGAGCTGTTTTTT. Protein sequence: CASSSRTKPINTGELFF. The J gene is TRBJ2-2, the V gene TRBV7-9; D is perhaps TRBD1 (5 bases). The V end was cut by 4 bases, the J end by 2 bases, with 17 bases between. The CDR3 loop spans 17 amino acids. Germline-derived CDR1 and CDR2 are SEHNR and FQNEAQ (reference sequence).

V usage is TRBV4-2 and J usage is TRBJ2-1; the D is unclear. The V gene's germline CDR1 is LGHNA and CDR2 YNFKEQ. This CDR3 is 15 amino acids long. V dropped 1 base and J dropped 4 bases, with 11 bases sitting between them. This CDR3 reads CASSQVPGMYNEQFF. As DNA, the CDR3 is TGTGCCAGCAGCCAAGTCCCAGGCATGTACAATGAGCAGTTCTTC.

The CDR3 nucleotides read TGTGCCTGGAGTGTAACAGGAGATCAGCCCCAGCATTTT. Amino acid sequence: CAWSVTGDQPQHF. V usage is TRBV30 and J usage is TRBJ1-5; perhaps TRBD1 as D (5 bases). V lost 0 bases and J 5 bases, leaving 8 bases between the germline ends. CDR1 and CDR2 from the germline V gene are GTSNPN and SVGIG (reference sequence). The CDR3 sequence is 13 residues long. Full variable domain (remainder filled in from reference TRBV30 and TRBJ1-5): SQTIHQWPATLVQPVGSPLSLECTVEGTSNPNLYWYRQAAGRGLQLLFYSVGIGQISSEVPQNLSASRPQDRQFILSSKKLLLSDSGFYLCAWSVTGDQPQHFGDGTRLSIL.

The rearrangement joins TRBV28 to TRBJ2-7, with 10 bases aligning to TRBD1. This CDR3 spans 15 amino acids. The germline gives CDR1 MDHEN, CDR2 SYDVKM. V lost 6 bases and J lost 4; bases outside the gene matches: 9. CDR3 region: CASSRPGTGDYEQYF. CDR3 DNA sequence: TGTGCCAGCAGCCGTCCCGGGACAGGGGATTACGAGCAGTACTTC.

This clone came up a few times. The CDR3 region is CASQERGGNQPQHF. The CDR3 nucleotides are TGTGCCAGCCAAGAAAGGGGTGGCAATCAGCCCCAGCATTTT. The chain recombines TRBV19 with TRBJ1-5; D possibly corresponds to TRBD1 (5 bases). V gave up 9 bases and J gave up 2 bases, with 14 bases separating them. Germline CDR1 and CDR2: LNHDA and SQIVND (reference sequence). The CDR3 extends over 14 amino acids.

J is TRBJ2-5 and V is TRBV7-6; TRBD2 might be the D (5 bases). With 1 base removed from V and 7 bases from J, the gap between germline ends came to 7 bases. CDR3 size: 12 residues. Germline V gene sequence: CDR1 SGHVS, CDR2 FNYEAQ. This CDR3 reads CASSLDRGTQYF. DNA of the CDR3: TGTGCCAGCAGCTTAGACCGGGGGACCCAGTACTTC.

The chain employs TRBV7-9 and TRBJ2-7; D unclear. The CDR3 length is 14 residues. Trimming shortened V by 5 bases and J by 3 bases, and 14 bases separated the two germline ends. Germline CDR1 reads SEHNR; CDR2 reads FQNEAQ (reference sequence). CDR3 nucleotide sequence: TGTGCCAGCAGCCCGACGACTTCGGGCTACGAGCAGTACTTC. Translating it yields CASSPTTSGYEQYF.

V gene TRBV11-2 combines with J gene TRBJ1-3; 8 bases are shared with TRBD1. Trimming removed 6 bases from V and 2 bases from J; junction bases left unmatched: 3. CDR1 is SGHAT and CDR2 is FQNNGV in the germline V gene. The CDR3 loop spans 14 amino acids. CDR3 DNA sequence: TGTGCCAGCAGTAGCAGGGGGCCTGGAAACACCATATATTTT. Amino acid sequence: CASSSRGPGNTIYF. Full variable domain (rest looked up from reference TRBV11-2 and TRBJ1-3): EAGVAQSPRYKIIEKRQSVAFWCNPISGHATLYWYQQILGQGPKLLIQFQNNGVVDDSQLPKDRFSAERLKGVDSTLKIQPAKLEDSAVYLCASSSRGPGNTIYFGEGSWLTVV.